The next 24 T cell receptor beta chains were all read from a single sample in a study of CD8 T cells in ankylosing spondylitis. One entry per CDR3 protein, called by TCRdb with MiXCR from the 5' RACE reads. The table includes some 200,000 distinct CDR3 sequences, 9.5% to 15% detected once. Sequenced sample: blood, either unsorted or a sorted T cell fraction (not recorded which). The receptors derive from a male donor with ankylosing spondylitis or in good health (not recorded which).

The J gene is TRBJ2-7, the V gene TRBV6-2 or TRBV6-3; TRBD2 matches at 11 bases. The CDR3 is 15 amino acids. Per the germline V gene, CDR1 is MNHEY and CDR2 is SVGEGT. V gave up 8 bases and J gave up 2 bases; unmatched junction bases: 8. The DNA for the CDR3 is TGTGCCAGCGCCGGGACTAGCGGAGGAGCCTACGAGCAGTACTTC. Its protein product is CASAGTSGGAYEQYF.

The V call is TRBV7-9, the J call TRBJ1-1; D is unclear. V was pared by 4 bases and J by 3 bases, with 15 bases between. Germline V CDR1 and CDR2: SEHNR, FQNEAQ (reference sequence). This CDR3 comprises 15 residues. The CDR3 DNA sequence: TGTGCCAGCAGCTGGACGGACCTTCGAGACACTGAAGCTTTCTTT. This translates into CASSWTDLRDTEAFF.

The V and J genes are TRBV12-3 or TRBV12-4 and TRBJ2-6; D unclear. V lost 3 bases and J lost 0, with 6 bases in between. The CDR3 covers 15 residues. The DNA of the CDR3 is TGTGCCAGCAGTTTTATCGGCTCTGGGGCCAACGTCCTGACTTTC. This translates into CASSFIGSGANVLTF.

This clonotype has only a few counts. This chain joins TRBV18 and TRBJ2-3, with 8 bases fitting TRBD2. In germline, CDR1 is KGHSH, CDR2 LQKENI. V lost 3 bases to trimming and J lost 2 bases; unmatched junction nucleotides: 4. This CDR3 region has 15 residues. CDR3 DNA sequence: TGTGCCAGCTCACCTAGCGGGATCTTCACAGATACGCAGTATTTT. Protein sequence: CASSPSGIFTDTQYF. Combining the CDR3 with reference TRBV18 and TRBJ2-3 gives the whole variable domain NAGVMQNPRHLVRRRGQEARLRCSPMKGHSHVYWYRQLPEEGLKFMVYLQKENIIDESGMPKERFSAEFPKEGPSILRIQQVVRGDSAAYFCASSPSGIFTDTQYFGPGTRLTVL.

This clonotype has more than one count but fewer than ten. This chain uses TRBV7-8 with TRBJ2-7; D is uncertain. The germline V gene encodes CDR1 SGHVS and CDR2 FQNEAQ. CDR3 length equals 14 residues. Trimming shortened V by 0 bases and J by 3 bases, and 9 bases separated the two germline ends. CDR3 in amino acids: CASSLAEPFYEQYF. The CDR3 DNA reads TGTGCCAGCAGCTTAGCTGAGCCCTTCTACGAGCAGTACTTC. The full variable domain, rest sourced from reference TRBV7-8 and TRBJ2-7, is GAGVSQSPRYKVAKRGQDVALRCDPISGHVSLFWYQQALGQGPEFLTYFQNEAQLDKSGLPSDRFFAERPEGSVSTLKIQRTQQEDSAVYLCASSLAEPFYEQYFGPGTRLTVT.

The chain links TRBV2 to TRBJ2-7; 9 nucleotides line up with TRBD1. The germline gives CDR1 SNHLY, CDR2 FYNNEI. The CDR3 totals 15 residues. The V and J ends lost 6 bases and 7 bases, in that order; junction bases with no gene match: 13. CDR3 loop: CASRTPGTGLFEQYF. The CDR3 DNA reads as TGTGCCAGCAGGACCCCGGGGACAGGGTTGTTTGAGCAGTACTTC.

This clonotype was seen only a few times. The chain is built from TRBV11-2 and TRBJ2-1; a weak D match, TRBD2 (7 bases). Germline V gene lookup returns CDR1 SGHAT and CDR2 FQNNGV. The CDR3 spans 15 residues. V lost 0 bases to trimming and J lost 7 bases, with 13 bases between them. Here the CDR3 DNA reads TGTGCCAGCAGCTTAGAGGCGGGGGCCAGGAATGAGCAGTTCTTC. Its translation: CASSLEAGARNEQFF.

At least ten counts were recorded for this clonotype. This chain joins TRBV10-1 and TRBJ2-1; D gene unclear. This CDR3 has 11 residues. Trimming cost V 8 bases and J 9 bases, with 11 bases left between them. The V gene's germline CDR1 is WNHNN and CDR2 SYGVQD (reference sequence). In DNA form, the CDR3 reads TGCGCCAGCCTCCAGAAGGGTGAGCAGTTCTTC. This sequence encodes CASLQKGEQFF.

V and J are TRBV4-1 and TRBJ2-2; D remains unclear. Trimming pared 0 bases from V and 5 bases from J, leaving 7 bases between. Germline lookup yields CDR1 MGHRA and CDR2 YSYEKL. This CDR3 is 14 amino acids long. The CDR3 is CASSQDPETGELFF. The CDR3 DNA follows: TGCGCCAGCAGCCAAGATCCAGAGACCGGGGAGCTGTTTTTT.

The chain has TRBV10-3 and TRBJ1-2, with D possibly being TRBD1 (5 bases). The length of the CDR3 is 16 residues. The germline V gene has CDR1 ENHRY and CDR2 SYGVKD. The V and J ends lost 8 bases and 0 bases respectively, with 19 bases between them. DNA of the CDR3: TGTGCCATCGGTGGTTCAGGGCGGGAAGCTAACTATGGCTACACCTTC. This encodes CAIGGSGREANYGYTF.

The genes are TRBV19 and TRBJ2-5; TRBD1 is a possible D gene (6 bases). The germline gives CDR1 LNHDA, CDR2 SQIVND (reference sequence). This CDR3 contains 12 residues. With 10 bases removed from V and 9 bases from J, the gap between germline ends came to 18 bases. The CDR3 nucleotides read TGTGCCACTGTAGCCCCCAGGGGCTCCCAGTACTTC. Its protein product is CATVAPRGSQYF.

The chain joins TRBV14 to TRBJ2-4, with unresolved D. CDR3 length: 13 residues. Germline-derived CDR1 and CDR2 are SGHDN and FVKESK. V lost 0 bases and J 6 bases, leaving 6 bases between the germline ends. This chain's CDR3 is CASSQDSGNIQYF. The CDR3, as DNA: TGTGCCAGCAGCCAAGATAGTGGAAACATTCAGTACTTC.

This clonotype was observed at least ten times. This chain links TRBV7-2 with TRBJ2-7; 7 nucleotides agree with TRBD2. The CDR3 has 15 residues. V was clipped by 3 bases and J by 3 bases; unmatched bases: 8. The germline V gene encodes CDR1 SGHTA and CDR2 FQGNSA. The CDR3, as DNA: TGTGCCAGCAGCTTCGGAGGACTAGGGTTCTACGAGCAGTACTTC. Translated, it gives CASSFGGLGFYEQYF. Based on the CDR3 plus reference TRBV7-2 and TRBJ2-7, the full variable domain is GAGVSQSPSNKVTEKGKDVELRCDPISGHTALYWYRQSLGQGLEFLIYFQGNSAPDKSGLPSDRFSAERTGGSVSTLTIQRTQQEDSAVYLCASSFGGLGFYEQYFGPGTRLTVT.

CDR3: CASSQGFQLPYEQYF. DNA for the CDR3: TGCGCCAGCAGCCAGGGGTTTCAGTTGCCCTACGAGCAGTACTTC. V is TRBV4-1 and J is TRBJ2-7; no firm D call. The CDR3 extends over 15 amino acids. Per germline, CDR1 MGHRA and CDR2 YSYEKL. Trimming took off 3 bases at V and 2 bases at J, with 14 bases between the two ends.

The chain uses TRBV7-6 and TRBJ2-1, with D tentatively TRBD1 or TRBD2 (5 bases each). V shed 5 bases and J shed 5 bases, with 16 bases lying between them. Germline V lookup: CDR1 SGHVS, CDR2 FNYEAQ. There are 15 residues in the CDR3. Written as DNA, the CDR3 is TGTGCCAGCAGCCCCGGGGCCGGACCAAACAATGAGCAGTTCTTC. Translating gives CASSPGAGPNNEQFF.

The V call is TRBV15, the J call TRBJ1-2; tentative D call: TRBD1 (5 bases). V lost 3 bases and J 8 bases, leaving 19 bases between the germline ends. The CDR3 is 15 residues long. Germline values: CDR1 LNHNV, CDR2 YYDKDF (reference sequence). The CDR3 loop reads CATSSPLGGVIGYTF. Here the CDR3 DNA reads TGTGCCACCAGCAGCCCCCTTGGGGGAGTGATCGGCTACACCTTC.

This clonotype appeared a few times. The genes are TRBV6-5 and TRBJ2-2; TRBD2 matches 12 bases. The CDR3 extends over 17 amino acids. Germline loops: CDR1 MNHEY, CDR2 SVGAGI. V gave up 0 bases and J gave up 3 bases; unmatched junction bases: 2. The chain's CDR3 is CASSYSASGGDTGELFF. CDR3 sequence (DNA): TGTGCCAGCAGTTACTCGGCTAGCGGGGGGGACACCGGGGAGCTGTTTTTT.

This clonotype was observed a handful of times. The chain employs TRBV7-6 and TRBJ1-5; a weak D match, TRBD1 (6 bases). Trimming pared 2 bases from V and 5 bases from J, leaving 10 bases between. Germline V gene lookup returns CDR1 SGHVS and CDR2 FNYEAQ. The CDR3 contains 14 residues. CDR3 protein: CASSLNAGDQPQHF. The CDR3 coding sequence is TGTGCCAGCAGCTTAAACGCAGGGGATCAGCCCCAGCATTTT.

Ten or more counts support this clonotype. The chain joins TRBV20-1 to TRBJ2-1; D may be TRBD2 (6 bases). CDR1 DFQATT and CDR2 SNEGSKA come from the germline V gene (reference sequence). V was clipped by 3 bases and J by 0 bases, with 15 bases between them. The CDR3 is 16 amino acids. CDR3 bases: TGCAGTGCTAGCGGGAGAGATCTTTACTCCTACAATGAGCAGTTCTTC. It is translated as CSASGRDLYSYNEQFF.

The CDR3 here is CASSFDAAGTQYF. CDR3 coding DNA: TGTGCCAGCAGCTTCGATGCGGCGGGGACCCAGTACTTC. The V call is TRBV7-9, the J call TRBJ2-5, with D perhaps matching TRBD2 (5 bases). Trimming removed 3 bases at V and 7 bases at J, with 12 bases between. The V gene's germline CDR1 is SEHNR and CDR2 FQNEAQ (reference sequence). The CDR3 sequence is 13 residues long.

This clonotype was recorded only once. J is TRBJ2-4 and V is TRBV20-1; 9 bases are a match to TRBD2. The junction had 11 bases not matched to a gene; V was cut back by 3 bases and J by 5 bases. The CDR3 is 16 residues long. Germline CDR1 and CDR2: DFQATT and SNEGSKA (reference sequence). CDR3 sequence: CSASSIAGAWENIQYF. In DNA form, the CDR3 reads TGCAGTGCTAGCAGCATAGCGGGAGCCTGGGAAAACATTCAGTACTTC.

The chain carries TRBV11-2 and TRBJ2-3, with 13 bases matching TRBD2. This CDR3 region has 17 residues. V lost 4 bases, J lost 4 bases, and 8 bases stayed unmatched. Per the germline V gene, CDR1 is SGHAT and CDR2 is FQNNGV. CDR3 sequence: CASSYQTSGRAPDTQYF. As DNA, the CDR3 is TGTGCCAGCAGCTACCAAACTAGCGGGAGGGCCCCAGATACGCAGTATTTT. Supplemented by reference TRBV11-2 and TRBJ2-3, the full variable domain reads EAGVAQSPRYKIIEKRQSVAFWCNPISGHATLYWYQQILGQGPKLLIQFQNNGVVDDSQLPKDRFSAERLKGVDSTLKIQPAKLEDSAVYLCASSYQTSGRAPDTQYFGPGTRLTVL.

The V gene is TRBV7-9, the J gene TRBJ2-7; the D gene is possibly TRBD1 (5 bases). The ends were cut back, 4 bases at V and 0 bases at J, with 19 bases in the middle. CDR1 and CDR2 from the germline V gene are SEHNR and FQNEAQ (reference sequence). This CDR3 is 17 amino acids long. DNA for the CDR3: TGTGCCAGCAGCTCCATTCCCCTAGGGGCCCACTCCTACGAGCAGTACTTC. Translated, it gives CASSSIPLGAHSYEQYF.

This clonotype was recorded a few times. V usage is TRBV12-3 or TRBV12-4 and J usage is TRBJ2-7; 8 bases agree with TRBD2. The CDR3 runs 13 residues. V shed 6 bases and J 2 bases; nucleotides not matched to a gene: 3. CDR3: CASRGSGTYEQYF. As DNA, the CDR3 is TGTGCCAGCAGGGGTAGCGGGACCTACGAGCAGTACTTC.